This TCR beta chain was recovered during a study of T cells in Graves' hyperthyroidism and ophthalmopathy. Study context: Peripheral blood sampling occurred at initial diagnosis, before any treatment.

This clonotype was recorded many times. Its antigen remains unidentified. TCR beta CDR3 regions were amplified from RNA. Researchers ran a first-round RT-PCR on the TCR CDR3 using the HTBI primer set. TCRdb reprocessed the multiplex PCR reads via MiXCR and lists one record per CDR3 protein. The sample lists 300,000 to 450,000 distinct CDR3 sequences; 14% to 15% were seen once. The CDR3 is made up of 13 amino acids. V was pared by 7 bases and J by 1 base, with 10 bases between. Notes on the study in general: Among clonotypes expanded in thyroid above 0.001, most were also found in blood.

The sequencing input was blood. J is TRBJ1-1 and V is TRBV12-3 or TRBV12-4, with D possibly being TRBD1 (6 bases). This TCR was recovered from a woman aged 25 to 45 with Graves' hyperthyroidism. The CDR3 region has the DNA TGTGCCAGCACCCGAGGGGGGAACACTGAAGCTTTCTTT. This translates into CASTRGGNTEAFF.